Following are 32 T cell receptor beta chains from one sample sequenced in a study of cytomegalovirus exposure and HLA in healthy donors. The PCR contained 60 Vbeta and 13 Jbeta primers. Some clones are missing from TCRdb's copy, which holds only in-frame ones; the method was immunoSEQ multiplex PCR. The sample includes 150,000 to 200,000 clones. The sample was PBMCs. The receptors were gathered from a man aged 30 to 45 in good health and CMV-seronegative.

CDR3 in DNA: TGTGCCAGCAGCGACCGGGACAGGGTCCACGAGCAGTACTTC. The encoded protein is CASSDRDRVHEQYF. The V and J genes are TRBV21-1 and TRBJ2-7; the table names TRBD1, a call not compared with the DNA. TRBV21-1 is a pseudogene segment. The CDR3 runs 14 residues.

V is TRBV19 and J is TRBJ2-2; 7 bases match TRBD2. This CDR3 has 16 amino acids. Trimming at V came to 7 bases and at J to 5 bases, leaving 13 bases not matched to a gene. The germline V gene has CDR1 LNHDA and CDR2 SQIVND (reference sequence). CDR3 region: CASKASEGRGTGELFF. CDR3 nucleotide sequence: TGTGCCAGTAAGGCGTCAGAGGGGCGGGGGACCGGGGAGCTGTTTTTT.

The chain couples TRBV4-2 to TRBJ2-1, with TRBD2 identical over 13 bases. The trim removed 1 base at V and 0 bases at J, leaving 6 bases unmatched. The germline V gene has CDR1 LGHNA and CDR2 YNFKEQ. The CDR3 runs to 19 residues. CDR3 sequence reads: CASSQGTSGRASSYNEQFF. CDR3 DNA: TGTGCCAGCAGCCAAGGAACTAGCGGGAGGGCGAGCTCCTACAATGAGCAGTTCTTC.

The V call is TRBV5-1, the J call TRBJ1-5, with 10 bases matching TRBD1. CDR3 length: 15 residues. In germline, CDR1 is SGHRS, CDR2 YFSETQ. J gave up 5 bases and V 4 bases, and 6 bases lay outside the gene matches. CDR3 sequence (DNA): TGCGCCAGCAGCCCGGGGACAGGGGAGTATCAGCCCCAGCATTTT. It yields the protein CASSPGTGEYQPQHF. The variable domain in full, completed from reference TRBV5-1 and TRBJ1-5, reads KAGVTQTPRYLIKTRGQQVTLSCSPISGHRSVSWYQQTPGQGLQFLFEYFSETQRNKGNFPGRFSGRQFSNSRSEMNVSTLELGDSALYLCASSPGTGEYQPQHFGDGTRLSIL.

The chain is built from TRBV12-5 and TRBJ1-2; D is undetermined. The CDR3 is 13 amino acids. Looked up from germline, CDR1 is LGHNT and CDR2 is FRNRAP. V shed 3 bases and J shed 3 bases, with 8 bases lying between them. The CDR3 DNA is TGTGCTAGTGGTTTACTTGCCTACTATGGCTACACCTTC. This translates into CASGLLAYYGYTF.

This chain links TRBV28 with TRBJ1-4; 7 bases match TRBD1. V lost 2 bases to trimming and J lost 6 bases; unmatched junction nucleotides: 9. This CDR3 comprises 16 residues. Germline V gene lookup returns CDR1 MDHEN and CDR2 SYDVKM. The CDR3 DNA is TGTGCCAGCAGTTTAGGACAGGCCCTAGGGGATGAAAAACTGTTTTTT. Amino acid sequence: CASSLGQALGDEKLFF.

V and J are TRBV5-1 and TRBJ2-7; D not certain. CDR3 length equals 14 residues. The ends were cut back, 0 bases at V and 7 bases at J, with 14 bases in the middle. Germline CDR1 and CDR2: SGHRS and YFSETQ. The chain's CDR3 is CASSLGSIFPEQYF. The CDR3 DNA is TGCGCCAGCAGCTTGGGTAGCATATTCCCTGAGCAGTACTTC.

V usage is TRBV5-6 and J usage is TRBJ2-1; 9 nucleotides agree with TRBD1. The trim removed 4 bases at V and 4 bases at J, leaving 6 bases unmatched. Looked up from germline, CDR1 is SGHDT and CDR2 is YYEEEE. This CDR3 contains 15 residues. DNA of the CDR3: TGTGCCAGCAGCCTGTGGGACAGGGTATACAATGAGCAGTTCTTC. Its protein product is CASSLWDRVYNEQFF.

The CDR3 spells CASSLGLASTLHEQYF. CDR3 sequence (DNA): TGCGCCAGCAGCTTGGGCCTCGCTAGTACTCTACACGAGCAGTACTTC. J is TRBJ2-5 and V is TRBV5-1; the D is unclear. The end of the DNA aligns better with TRBJ2-7, so the J call may be wrong. This CDR3 has 16 amino acids. Germline assignment: CDR1 SGHRS and CDR2 YFSETQ.

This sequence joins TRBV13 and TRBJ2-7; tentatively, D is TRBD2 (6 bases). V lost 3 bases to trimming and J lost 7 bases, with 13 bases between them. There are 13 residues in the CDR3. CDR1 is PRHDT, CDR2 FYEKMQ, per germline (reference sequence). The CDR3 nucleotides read TGTGCCAGCAGCTTGCCCGGGACTGAAGAGCAGTACTTC. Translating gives CASSLPGTEEQYF. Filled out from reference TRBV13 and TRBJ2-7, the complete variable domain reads AAGVIQSPRHLIKEKRETATLKCYPIPRHDTVYWYQQGPGQDPQFLISFYEKMQSDKGSIPDRFSAQQFSDYHSELNMSSLELGDSALYFCASSLPGTEEQYFGPGTRLTVT.

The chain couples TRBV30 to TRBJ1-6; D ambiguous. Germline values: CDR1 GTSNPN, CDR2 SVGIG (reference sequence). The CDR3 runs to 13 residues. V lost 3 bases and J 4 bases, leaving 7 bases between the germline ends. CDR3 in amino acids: CAWSTEYNSPLHF. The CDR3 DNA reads TGTGCCTGGAGCACAGAATATAATTCACCCCTCCACTTT.

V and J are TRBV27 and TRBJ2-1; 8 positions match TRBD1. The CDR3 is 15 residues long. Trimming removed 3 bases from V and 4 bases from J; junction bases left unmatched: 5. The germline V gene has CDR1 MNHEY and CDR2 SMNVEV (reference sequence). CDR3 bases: TGTGCCAGCAGTTTTGGGACAGGAACGTACAATGAGCAGTTCTTC. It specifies CASSFGTGTYNEQFF.

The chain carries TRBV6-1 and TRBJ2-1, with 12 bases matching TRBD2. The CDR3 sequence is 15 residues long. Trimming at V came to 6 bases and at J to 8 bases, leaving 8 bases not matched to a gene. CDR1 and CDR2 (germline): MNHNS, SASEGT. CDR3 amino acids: CASSPLAGGPYEQFF. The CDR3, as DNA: TGTGCCAGCAGCCCCCTAGCGGGAGGGCCATATGAGCAGTTCTTC.

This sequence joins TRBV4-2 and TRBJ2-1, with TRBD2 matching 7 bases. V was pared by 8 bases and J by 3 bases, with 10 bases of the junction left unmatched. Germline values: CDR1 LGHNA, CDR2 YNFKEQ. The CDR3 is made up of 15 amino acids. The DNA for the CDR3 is TGTGCCAGCGCGTCCGAGAGCGGGAACTACAATGAGCAGTTCTTC. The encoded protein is CASASESGNYNEQFF.

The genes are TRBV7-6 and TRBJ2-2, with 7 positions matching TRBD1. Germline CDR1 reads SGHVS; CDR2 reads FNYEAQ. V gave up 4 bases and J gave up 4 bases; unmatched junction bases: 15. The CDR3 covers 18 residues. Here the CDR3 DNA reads TGTGCCAGCAGCTCTAGGGTCCAGACAGGGTCGGGCACCGGGGAGCTGTTTTTT. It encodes CASSSRVQTGSGTGELFF.

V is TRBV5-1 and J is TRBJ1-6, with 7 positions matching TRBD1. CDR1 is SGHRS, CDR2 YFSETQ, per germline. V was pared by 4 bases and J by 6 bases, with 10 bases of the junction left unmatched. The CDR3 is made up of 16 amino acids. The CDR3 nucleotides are TGCGCCAGCAGCCCTAATTACCGGGACAGTAATTCACCCCTCCACTTT. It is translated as CASSPNYRDSNSPLHF.

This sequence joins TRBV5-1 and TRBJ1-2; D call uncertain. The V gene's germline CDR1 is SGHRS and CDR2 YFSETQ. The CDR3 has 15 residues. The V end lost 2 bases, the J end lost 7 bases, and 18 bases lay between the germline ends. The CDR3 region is CASSLPLDIVGGYTF. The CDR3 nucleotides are TGCGCCAGCAGCTTACCCCTCGACATAGTAGGTGGCTACACCTTC.

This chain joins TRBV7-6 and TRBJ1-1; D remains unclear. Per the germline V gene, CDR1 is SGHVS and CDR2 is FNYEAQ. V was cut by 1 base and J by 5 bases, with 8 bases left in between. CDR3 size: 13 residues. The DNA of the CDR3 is TGTGCCAGCAGCTTAGGGAGTAGAACTGAAGCTTTCTTT. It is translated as CASSLGSRTEAFF.

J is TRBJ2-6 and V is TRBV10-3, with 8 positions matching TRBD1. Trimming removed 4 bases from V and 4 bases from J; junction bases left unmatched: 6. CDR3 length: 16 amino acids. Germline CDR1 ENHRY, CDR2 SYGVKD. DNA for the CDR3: TGTGCCATCAGTGGGCAGGGGGCGCAAGGGGCCAACGTCCTGACTTTC. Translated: CAISGQGAQGANVLTF.

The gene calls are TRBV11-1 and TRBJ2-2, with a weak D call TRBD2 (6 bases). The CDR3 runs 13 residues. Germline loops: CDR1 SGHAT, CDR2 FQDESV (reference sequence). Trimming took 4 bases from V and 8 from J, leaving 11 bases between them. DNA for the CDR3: TGTGCCAGCAGCTCGGGGGTATTAGGGGAGCTGTTTTTT. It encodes CASSSGVLGELFF.

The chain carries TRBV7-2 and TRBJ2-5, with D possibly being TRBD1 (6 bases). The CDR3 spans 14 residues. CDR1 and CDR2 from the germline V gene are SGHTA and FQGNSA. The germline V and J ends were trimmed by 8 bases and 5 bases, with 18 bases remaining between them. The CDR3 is CASARGSTGETQYF. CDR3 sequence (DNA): TGTGCCAGCGCCCGCGGAAGTACAGGGGAGACCCAGTACTTC.

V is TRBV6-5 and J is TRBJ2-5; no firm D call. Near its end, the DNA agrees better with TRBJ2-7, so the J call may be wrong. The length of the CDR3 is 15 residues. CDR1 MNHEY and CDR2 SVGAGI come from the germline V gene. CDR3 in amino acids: CASSYSSSSPYEQYF. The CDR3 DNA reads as TGTGCCAGCAGTTACTCTAGCAGCTCCCCGTACGAGCAGTACTTC.

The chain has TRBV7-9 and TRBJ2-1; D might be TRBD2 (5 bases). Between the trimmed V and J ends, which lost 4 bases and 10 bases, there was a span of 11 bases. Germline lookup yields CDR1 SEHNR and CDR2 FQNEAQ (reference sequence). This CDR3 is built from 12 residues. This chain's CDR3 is CASSYRTGEQFF. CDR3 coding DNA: TGTGCCAGCAGCTACCGGACGGGGGAGCAGTTCTTC.

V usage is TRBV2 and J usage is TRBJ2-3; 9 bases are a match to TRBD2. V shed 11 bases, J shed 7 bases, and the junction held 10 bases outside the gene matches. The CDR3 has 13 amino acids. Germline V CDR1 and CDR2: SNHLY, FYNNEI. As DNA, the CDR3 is TGTGCCGGGACCTTAGCGGGAGCTCATACGCAGTATTTT. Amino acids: CAGTLAGAHTQYF.

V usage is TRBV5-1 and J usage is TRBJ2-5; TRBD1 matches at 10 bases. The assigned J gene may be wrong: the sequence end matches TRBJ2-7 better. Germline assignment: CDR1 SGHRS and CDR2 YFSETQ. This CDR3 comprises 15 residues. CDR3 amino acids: CASSLTGTGEYEQYF. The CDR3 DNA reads TGCGCCAGCAGCTTGACCGGGACAGGGGAATACGAGCAGTACTTC.

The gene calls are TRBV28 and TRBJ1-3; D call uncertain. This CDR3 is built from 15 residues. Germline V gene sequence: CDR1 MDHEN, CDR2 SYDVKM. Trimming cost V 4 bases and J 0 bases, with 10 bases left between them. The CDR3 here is CASSSAGSSGNTIYF. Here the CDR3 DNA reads TGTGCCAGCAGTTCCGCCGGGAGCTCTGGAAACACCATATATTTT. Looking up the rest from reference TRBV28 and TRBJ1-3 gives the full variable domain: DVKVTQSSRYLVKRTGEKVFLECVQDMDHENMFWYRQDPGLGLRLIYFSYDVKMKEKGDIPEGYSVSREKKERFSLILESASTNQTSMYLCASSSAGSSGNTIYFGEGSWLTVV.

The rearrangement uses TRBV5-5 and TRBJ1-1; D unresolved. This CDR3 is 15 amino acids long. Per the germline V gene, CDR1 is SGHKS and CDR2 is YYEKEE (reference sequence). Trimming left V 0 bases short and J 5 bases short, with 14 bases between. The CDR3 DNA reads TGTGCCAGCAGCTTGGTCGGCGGGGTAGGAACTGAAGCTTTCTTT. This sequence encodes CASSLVGGVGTEAFF.

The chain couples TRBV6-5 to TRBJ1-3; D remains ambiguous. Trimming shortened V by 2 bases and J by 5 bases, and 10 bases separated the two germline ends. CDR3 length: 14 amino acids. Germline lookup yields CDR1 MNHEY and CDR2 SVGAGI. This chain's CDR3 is CASSYGQIRNTIYF. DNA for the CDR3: TGTGCCAGCAGTTACGGCCAGATCAGAAACACCATATATTTT.

The CDR3 DNA sequence: TGTGCCAGCAGCTACAGCACTAACTATGGCTACACCTTC. Translated, it gives CASSYSTNYGYTF. J is TRBJ1-2 and V is TRBV5-4, with no clear D. V lost 3 bases, J lost 0 bases, and 6 bases lay in between. CDR1 and CDR2 (germline): SGHNT, YYREEE (reference sequence). The CDR3 is 13 residues long.

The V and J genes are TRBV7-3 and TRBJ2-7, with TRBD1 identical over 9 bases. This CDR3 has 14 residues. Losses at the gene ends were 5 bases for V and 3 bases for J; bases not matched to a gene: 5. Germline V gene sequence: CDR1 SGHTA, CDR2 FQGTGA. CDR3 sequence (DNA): TGTGCCAGCAGCCCACAGGGGGCGCGCTACGAGCAGTACTTC. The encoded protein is CASSPQGARYEQYF.

CDR3 in DNA: TGTGCCAGCAGCCTTAGGGGGGGAAAAACAGATACGCAGTATTTT. It yields the protein CASSLRGGKTDTQYF. V usage is TRBV9 and J usage is TRBJ2-3; possibly TRBD2 for D (7 bases). V was trimmed by 4 bases and J by 3 bases, leaving 15 bases between them. This CDR3 spans 15 amino acids. CDR1 is SGDLS and CDR2 is YYNGEE in the germline V gene.

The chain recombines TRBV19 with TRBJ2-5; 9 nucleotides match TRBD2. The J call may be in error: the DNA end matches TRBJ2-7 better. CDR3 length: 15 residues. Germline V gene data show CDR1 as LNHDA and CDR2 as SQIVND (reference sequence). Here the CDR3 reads CASSIVGLAAYEQYF. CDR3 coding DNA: TGTGCCAGTAGTATAGTGGGACTAGCAGCCTACGAGCAGTACTTC.